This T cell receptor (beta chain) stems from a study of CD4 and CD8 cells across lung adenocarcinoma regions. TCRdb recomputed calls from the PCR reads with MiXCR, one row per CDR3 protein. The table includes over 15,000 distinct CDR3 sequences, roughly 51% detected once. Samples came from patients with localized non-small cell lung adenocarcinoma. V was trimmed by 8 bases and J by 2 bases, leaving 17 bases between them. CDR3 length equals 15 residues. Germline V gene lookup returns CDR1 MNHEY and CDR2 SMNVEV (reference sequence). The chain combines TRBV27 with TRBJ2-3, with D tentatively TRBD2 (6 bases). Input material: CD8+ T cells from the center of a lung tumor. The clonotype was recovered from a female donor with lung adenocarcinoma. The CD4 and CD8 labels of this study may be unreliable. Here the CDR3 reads CASGLASAYTDTQYF. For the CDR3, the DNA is TGTGCCAGCGGGCTCGCTAGCGCTTACACAGATACGCAGTATTTT.